This T cell receptor beta chain comes out of a study of early T cells in non-severe SARS-CoV-2 infection. As for the study in general: With bulk RNA from unsorted whole blood as input, sequencing yielded unpaired chains. Study results and limitations: Missing private and CD4 specificities, VDJdb matching favored anti-spike CD8 responses.

There are many counts of this clonotype. Its specificity is not known. V was shortened by 0 bases and J by 5 bases, with 7 bases between the two germline ends. Germline CDR1 GTSNPN, CDR2 SVGIG (reference sequence). The CDR3 has 12 amino acids. Researchers tagged individual cDNA molecules with unique molecular identifiers. TCRdb reprocessed the 5' RACE reads with MiXCR, giving one entry per CDR3 protein. The sample holds tens of thousands of distinct CDR3 sequences, 12% seen once. The sample taken for sequencing was whole blood. This sequence was found in an adult who was a healthcare worker with PCR-confirmed SARS-CoV-2 infection or an uninfected control (not recorded which). The V gene is TRBV30, the J gene TRBJ1-1; no definite D call. This chain's CDR3 is CAWSVRRTEAFF. Here the CDR3 DNA reads TGTGCCTGGAGTGTTAGGAGGACTGAAGCTTTCTTT.